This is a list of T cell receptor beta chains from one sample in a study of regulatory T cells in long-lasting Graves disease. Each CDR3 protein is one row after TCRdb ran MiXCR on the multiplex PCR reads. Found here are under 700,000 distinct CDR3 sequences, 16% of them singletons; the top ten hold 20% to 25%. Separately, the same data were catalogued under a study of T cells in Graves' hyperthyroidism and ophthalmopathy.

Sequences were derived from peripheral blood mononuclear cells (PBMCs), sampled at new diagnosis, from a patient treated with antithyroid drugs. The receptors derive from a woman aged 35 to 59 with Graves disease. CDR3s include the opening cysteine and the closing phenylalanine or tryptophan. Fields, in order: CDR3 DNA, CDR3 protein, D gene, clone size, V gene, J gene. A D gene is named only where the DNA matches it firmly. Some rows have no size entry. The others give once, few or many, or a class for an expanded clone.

CDR3nt: TGTGCCAGCGGTCGCACTGAAGCTTTCTTT
CDR3aa: CASGRTEAFF
d_gene: NA
abundance: NA
v_gene: TRBV6-1
j_gene: TRBJ1-1

CDR3nt: TGTGCCTCCCAGGGTGTTGGATCCTACGAGCAGTACTTC
CDR3aa: CASQGVGSYEQYF
d_gene: NA
abundance: few
v_gene: TRBV24-1
j_gene: TRBJ2-7

CDR3nt: TGTGCCAGCAGCTTGCAGGGGGTATACAATGAGCAGTTCTTC
CDR3aa: CASSLQGVYNEQFF
d_gene: TRBD1
abundance: many
v_gene: TRBV7-9
j_gene: TRBJ2-1

CDR3nt: TGTGCCAGCAGCGTAGAGGCCGGCACAGATACGCAGTATTTT
CDR3aa: CASSVEAGTDTQYF
d_gene: NA
abundance: few
v_gene: TRBV9
j_gene: TRBJ2-3

CDR3nt: TGTGCCAGCGGAAGATTTAACTATGGCTACACCTTC
CDR3aa: CASGRFNYGYTF
d_gene: NA
abundance: NA
v_gene: TRBV6-1
j_gene: TRBJ1-2

CDR3nt: TGTGCCAGCTCACCAGCGTCAGCCCAGAATTCACCCCTCCACTTT
CDR3aa: CASSPASAQNSPLHF
d_gene: NA
abundance: few
v_gene: TRBV18
j_gene: TRBJ1-6

CDR3nt: TGTGCCAGCAGGAGGGGAGGGATCAACACTGAAGCTTTCTTT
CDR3aa: CASRRGGINTEAFF
d_gene: NA
abundance: many
v_gene: TRBV6-4
j_gene: TRBJ1-1

CDR3nt: TGTGCCAGCAGCATCGGGAAAGAGACCCAGTACTTC
CDR3aa: CASSIGKETQYF
d_gene: NA
abundance: many
v_gene: TRBV2
j_gene: TRBJ2-5

CDR3nt: TGTGCCAGCAGCACCACAGGGGGCGGCGGGGAGCTGTTTTTT
CDR3aa: CASSTTGGGGELFF
d_gene: TRBD1
abundance: many
v_gene: TRBV12-3/TRBV12-4
j_gene: TRBJ2-2

CDR3nt: TGTGCCAGCAGCCCAGAGACAGCCCTGAGGGCTTTCTTT
CDR3aa: CASSPETALRAFF
d_gene: NA
abundance: many
v_gene: TRBV7-9
j_gene: TRBJ1-1

CDR3nt: TGTGCCAGCAGGCCCCCCGGGGGTTTTCAACTGAACACTGAAGCTTTCTTT
CDR3aa: CASRPPGGFQLNTEAFF
d_gene: NA
abundance: NA
v_gene: TRBV28
j_gene: TRBJ1-1

CDR3nt: TGCGCCAGCAGCTTGGGTTTTGGTACCTACGAGCAGTACTTC
CDR3aa: CASSLGFGTYEQYF
d_gene: NA
abundance: few
v_gene: TRBV5-1
j_gene: TRBJ2-7

CDR3nt: TGCAGTGCTATCCCGGTACTACAGCCAGTGACAGATACGCAGTATTTT
CDR3aa: CSAIPVLQPVTDTQYF
d_gene: NA
abundance: many
v_gene: TRBV20-1
j_gene: TRBJ2-3

CDR3nt: TGTGCCAGCAGCTCATGGACGGAGACCCAGTACTTC
CDR3aa: CASSSWTETQYF
d_gene: NA
abundance: NA
v_gene: TRBV5-4
j_gene: TRBJ2-5

CDR3nt: TGTGCCAGCAGTGCCGACGGGGGTAATGGCTACACCTTC
CDR3aa: CASSADGGNGYTF
d_gene: NA
abundance: few
v_gene: TRBV6-1
j_gene: TRBJ1-2

CDR3nt: TGCGCCAGCAGCCAGCAAACAGGGAGTGGACATGAAAAACTGTTTTTT
CDR3aa: CASSQQTGSGHEKLFF
d_gene: NA
abundance: NA
v_gene: TRBV4-1
j_gene: TRBJ1-4

CDR3nt: TGTGCCAGCAGTGAGAGACAGGGGGCCGACGAGCAGTACTTC
CDR3aa: CASSERQGADEQYF
d_gene: TRBD1
abundance: NA
v_gene: TRBV6-1
j_gene: TRBJ2-7

CDR3nt: TGTGCCAGCAGCCAGAGCCGGGACGGACGCTACGAGCAGTACTTC
CDR3aa: CASSQSRDGRYEQYF
d_gene: NA
abundance: NA
v_gene: TRBV14
j_gene: TRBJ2-7

CDR3nt: TGTGCCAGCAGCTCAAGTGGGGATGAGCAGTTCTTC
CDR3aa: CASSSSGDEQFF
d_gene: NA
abundance: few
v_gene: TRBV11-2
j_gene: TRBJ2-1

CDR3nt: TGCGCCAGCAGCCAAGATGTCCTAACGAGAACGAACACTGAAGCTTTCTTT
CDR3aa: CASSQDVLTRTNTEAFF
d_gene: NA
abundance: few
v_gene: TRBV4-1
j_gene: TRBJ1-1

CDR3nt: TGTGCCAGCAGCCCGACAGGGGGCAACTATGGCTACACCTTC
CDR3aa: CASSPTGGNYGYTF
d_gene: TRBD1
abundance: many
v_gene: TRBV12-3/TRBV12-4
j_gene: TRBJ1-2

CDR3nt: TGTGCCAGCAGCATTCGTCCAGGAGCAGAACCTAGCACAGATACGCAGTATTTT
CDR3aa: CASSIRPGAEPSTDTQYF
d_gene: NA
abundance: NA
v_gene: TRBV11-2
j_gene: TRBJ2-3

CDR3nt: TGTGCCAGCAGACCCGGCGCAGGAGGCTATGGCTACACCTTC
CDR3aa: CASRPGAGGYGYTF
d_gene: NA
abundance: many
v_gene: TRBV6-1
j_gene: TRBJ1-2